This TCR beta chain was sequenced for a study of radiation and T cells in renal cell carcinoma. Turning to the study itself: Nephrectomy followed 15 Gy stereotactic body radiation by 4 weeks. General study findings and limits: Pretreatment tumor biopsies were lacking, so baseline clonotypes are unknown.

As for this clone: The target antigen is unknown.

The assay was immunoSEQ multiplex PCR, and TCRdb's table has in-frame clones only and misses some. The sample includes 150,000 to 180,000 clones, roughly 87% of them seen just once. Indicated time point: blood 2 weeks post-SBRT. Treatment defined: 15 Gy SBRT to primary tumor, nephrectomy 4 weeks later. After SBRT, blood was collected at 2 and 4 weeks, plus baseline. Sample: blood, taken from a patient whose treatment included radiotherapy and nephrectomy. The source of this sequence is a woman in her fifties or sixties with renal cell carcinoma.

Here the CDR3 DNA reads TGTGCCAGTAGTATTCATCGGGGTCGCACAGATACGCAGTATTTT. It yields the protein CASSIHRGRTDTQYF. The V gene is TRBV19, the J gene TRBJ2-3; possible D gene TRBD2, 5 bases. CDR1 is LNHDA and CDR2 is SQIVND in the germline V gene (reference sequence). The CDR3 length is 15 residues. V dropped 3 bases and J dropped 1 base, with 11 bases sitting between them.